This TCR beta chain was obtained from a study of blood T cell repertoires in COVID-19. Study overall: PBMCs, B-cell-depleted T cells, or T cells provided the cDNA or gDNA that made up the material.

In the source study's methods: Scientists estimated how many nucleated cells there were by amplifying reference gene primers. The table came from immunoSEQ multiplex PCR; TCRdb's copy has only in-frame clones and leaves some out. V, J and clone size were drawn from that table, and D and trimming were deduced from the DNA. This table holds hundreds of thousands of clones, roughly 85% found once. J gave up 3 bases and V 0 bases, and 6 bases lay outside the gene matches. The CDR3 is 16 residues long. The V gene's germline CDR1 is SGHAT and CDR2 FQNNGV. Material: peripheral blood. This clonotype was obtained from a woman aged 30 to 39 with active or convalescent COVID-19. This chain links TRBV11-2 with TRBJ2-5; TRBD2 aligns across 8 bases. CDR3 region: CASSLDRGGLEETQYF. CDR3 nucleotides: TGTGCCAGCAGCTTAGATCGGGGGGGACTCGAAGAGACCCAGTACTTC.